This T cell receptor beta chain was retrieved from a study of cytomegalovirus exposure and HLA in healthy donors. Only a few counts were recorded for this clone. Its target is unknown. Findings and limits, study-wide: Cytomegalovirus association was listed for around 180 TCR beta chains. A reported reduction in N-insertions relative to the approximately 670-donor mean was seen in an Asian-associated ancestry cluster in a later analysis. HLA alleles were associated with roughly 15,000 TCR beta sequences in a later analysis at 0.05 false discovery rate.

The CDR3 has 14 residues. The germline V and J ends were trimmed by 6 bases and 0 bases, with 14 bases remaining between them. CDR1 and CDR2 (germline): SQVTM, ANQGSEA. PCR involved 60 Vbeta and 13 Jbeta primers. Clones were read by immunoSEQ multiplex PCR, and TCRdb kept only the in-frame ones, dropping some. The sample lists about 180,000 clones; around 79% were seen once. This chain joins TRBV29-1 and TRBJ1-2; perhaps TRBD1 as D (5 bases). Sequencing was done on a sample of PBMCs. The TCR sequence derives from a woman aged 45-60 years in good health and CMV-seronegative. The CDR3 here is CSVQLTASNYGYTF. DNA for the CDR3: TGCAGCGTCCAACTGACAGCTTCTAACTATGGCTACACCTTC.